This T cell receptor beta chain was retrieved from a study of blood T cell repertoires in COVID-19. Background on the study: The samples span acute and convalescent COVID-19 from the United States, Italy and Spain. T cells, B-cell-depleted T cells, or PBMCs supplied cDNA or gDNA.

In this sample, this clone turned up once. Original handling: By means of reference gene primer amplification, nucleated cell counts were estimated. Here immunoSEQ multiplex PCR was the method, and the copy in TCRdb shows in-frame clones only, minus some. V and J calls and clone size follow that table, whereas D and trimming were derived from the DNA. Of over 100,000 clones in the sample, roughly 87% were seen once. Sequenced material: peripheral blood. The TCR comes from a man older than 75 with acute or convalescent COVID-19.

The CDR3 reads CASSLGLAGVRQFF. The CDR3 DNA reads as TGTGCCAGCAGTTTGGGACTAGCGGGAGTGAGGCAGTTCTTC. The rearrangement uses TRBV6-2 or TRBV6-3 and TRBJ2-1, with 14 bases fitting TRBD2. Germline V gives CDR1 MNHEY, CDR2 SVGEGT. V shed 4 bases, J shed 12 bases, and the junction held 5 bases outside the gene matches. This CDR3 has 14 residues.